The 26 T cell receptor beta chains below come from one sample, sequenced in a study of human T cells and chemical hapten exposure. One entry per CDR3 protein results from TCRdb running MiXCR on the RACE reads. The sample lists 74,000 or so distinct CDR3 sequences, 10% to 15% occurring once. Stated time point: patch test 1, 2 weeks after DPC sensitization. Treatment indicated: therapeutic diphenylcyclopropenone sensitization with weekly scalp DPC. Specimen: whole blood, collected in connection with sensitization to the hapten diphenylcyclopropenone (DPC). All receptors come from a woman aged 55-70 years with alopecia areata. Some clones in this sample may be carry-over from other donors' samples.

The chain uses TRBV5-1 and TRBJ1-1, with D unresolved. Germline CDR1 reads SGHRS; CDR2 reads YFSETQ. The CDR3 runs to 13 residues. The ends were cut back, 8 bases at V and 1 base at J, with 12 bases in the middle. Written as DNA, the CDR3 is TGCGCCAGTAGATCCCGGCAGAACACTGAAGCTTTCTTT. Its protein is CASRSRQNTEAFF.

This clonotype was counted ten times or more. The chain couples TRBV18 to TRBJ1-1, with D maybe TRBD1 (6 bases). The CDR3 runs to 16 residues. Germline V gives CDR1 KGHSH, CDR2 LQKENI. V lost 2 bases to trimming and J lost 1 base, with 14 bases between them. The CDR3 loop reads CASSPRAKGQNTEAFF. Here the CDR3 DNA reads TGTGCCAGCTCACCAAGGGCTAAGGGACAGAACACTGAAGCTTTCTTT.

This clonotype was seen many times. This chain's CDR3 is CASSDSLAGGRRDTQYF. The CDR3 nucleotides are TGTGCCAGCAGCGACAGTTTAGCGGGGGGCCGTCGGGATACGCAGTATTTT. The gene calls are TRBV3-1 and TRBJ2-3, with 10 bases fitting TRBD2. This CDR3 is 17 amino acids long. The V and J ends lost 5 bases and 6 bases, in that order; junction bases with no gene match: 14. The germline CDR1 and CDR2 sequences are LGHDT and YNNKEL (reference sequence).

This clonotype was seen at least ten times. V gene TRBV11-2 combines with J gene TRBJ2-1; D unresolved. Germline CDR1 is SGHAT and CDR2 is FQNNGV. Trimming cost V 5 bases and J 8 bases, with 22 bases left between them. CDR3 length equals 16 residues. The DNA of the CDR3 is TGTGCCAGCAGCCTCGCCCGAGCCCGTGGTATATATGAGCAGTTCTTC. It yields the protein CASSLARARGIYEQFF.

Only a few counts were recorded for this clonotype. V is TRBV20-1 and J is TRBJ2-3; TRBD2 matches 8 bases. The CDR3 extends over 14 amino acids. The V gene end was trimmed by 1 base and the J gene end by 6 bases; junction bases not matched to a gene: 6. Looked up from germline, CDR1 is DFQATT and CDR2 is SNEGSKA (reference sequence). In DNA, the CDR3 is TGCAGTGCTAGAGTCGGGGGGGCGAAGGATACGCAGTATTTT. Translated: CSARVGGAKDTQYF.

This clonotype showed up many times. The CDR3 loop reads CASTEMAGTSGNTIYF. Here the CDR3 DNA reads TGTGCCAGCACCGAAATGGCGGGGACCTCTGGAAACACCATATATTTT. The chain employs TRBV6-1 and TRBJ1-3, with D perhaps matching TRBD1 (5 bases). Germline V gene lookup returns CDR1 MNHNS and CDR2 SASEGT. The CDR3 runs to 16 residues. Trimming left V 7 bases short and J 0 bases short, with 16 bases between.

This clonotype was counted only a few times. The chain carries TRBV20-1 and TRBJ2-3; 14 positions match TRBD2. J was trimmed by 9 bases and V by 1 base; bases with no gene match: 9. This CDR3 contains 16 residues. The germline gives CDR1 DFQATT, CDR2 SNEGSKA (reference sequence). The CDR3 DNA reads as TGCAGTGCTAGAGGGACTAGCGGGGGGACCTGGGGAACGCAGTATTTT. Protein sequence: CSARGTSGGTWGTQYF.

This sequence joins TRBV6-5 and TRBJ1-4, with D uncertain. Germline lookup yields CDR1 MNHEY and CDR2 SVGAGI. This CDR3 spans 12 amino acids. Trimming took off 6 bases at V and 0 bases at J, with 2 bases between the two ends. The CDR3 sequence: CASRTTNEKLFF. CDR3 nucleotide sequence: TGTGCCAGCAGGACAACTAATGAAAAACTGTTTTTT.

This clonotype has only a few counts. The V call is TRBV20-1, the J call TRBJ2-5; D gene unclear. The germline CDR1 and CDR2 sequences are DFQATT and SNEGSKA (reference sequence). Trimming removed 4 bases at V and 5 bases at J, with 23 bases between. CDR3 length: 16 residues. The CDR3 here is CSATRLAGLVGETQYF. The CDR3 DNA is TGCAGTGCTACACGACTGGCCGGCCTCGTTGGGGAGACCCAGTACTTC.

This clonotype was recorded a few times. V and J are TRBV6-2 or TRBV6-3 and TRBJ1-5; no firm D call. Germline V gene sequence: CDR1 MNHEY, CDR2 SVGEGT. V shed 5 bases and J shed 6 bases, with 11 bases lying between them. The CDR3 extends over 13 amino acids. The CDR3 bases are TGTGCCAGCAGTCAGCCCCCATTTCAGCCCCAGCATTTT. Translated: CASSQPPFQPQHF.

This clonotype showed up just a few times. V gene TRBV5-5 combines with J gene TRBJ2-2; possibly TRBD2 for D (5 bases). This CDR3 has 14 amino acids. Looked up from germline, CDR1 is SGHKS and CDR2 is YYEKEE (reference sequence). Trimming removed 4 bases at V and 14 bases at J, with 21 bases between. For the CDR3, the DNA is TGTGCCAGCAGCCCTCCTTATAGCGTGAGCAGACTGTTTTTT. Translation: CASSPPYSVSRLFF.

This clonotype was detected many times. The rearrangement joins TRBV7-9 to TRBJ2-1; no definite D call. The CDR3 runs to 13 residues. The V end was cut by 6 bases, the J end by 5 bases, with 11 bases between. Germline values: CDR1 SEHNR, CDR2 FQNEAQ (reference sequence). This chain's CDR3 is CASRLDLNNEQFF. The CDR3 DNA sequence: TGTGCCAGCAGACTTGACCTTAACAATGAGCAGTTCTTC.

The table lists this clonotype with many counts. One end of the junction varies from germline; a read error may be responsible. V is TRBV5-1 and J is TRBJ1-1, with 9 bases fitting TRBD1. Germline V gene sequence: CDR1 SGHRS, CDR2 YFSETQ. The CDR3 extends over 14 amino acids. The CDR3 spells CASRTPGQGIRFLF. The CDR3 DNA reads as TGCGCCAGCAGAACGCCGGGACAGGGAATTAGGTTCCTCTTT.

This clonotype was seen a few times. The chain joins TRBV29-1 to TRBJ1-4; D remains ambiguous. CDR3 length: 12 amino acids. The germline CDR1 and CDR2 sequences are SQVTM and ANQGSEA. V lost 4 bases and J 5 bases, leaving 8 bases between the germline ends. The CDR3 region is CSVGSRNEKLFF. The CDR3 DNA follows: TGCAGCGTTGGGAGTAGAAATGAAAAACTGTTTTTT.

This clonotype was seen many times. V is TRBV2 and J is TRBJ2-7; a weak D match, TRBD2 (6 bases). Germline V CDR1 and CDR2: SNHLY, FYNNEI. V was pared by 2 bases and J by 5 bases, with 7 bases between. The CDR3 has 12 residues. DNA for the CDR3: TGTGCCAGCAGTGAATCGGGGGACGAGCAGTACTTC. It encodes CASSESGDEQYF.

This clonotype is medium-sized. V and J are TRBV2 and TRBJ1-1; 8 nucleotides match TRBD1. The CDR3 is 14 residues long. V gave up 7 bases and J gave up 5 bases; unmatched junction bases: 9. CDR1 is SNHLY, CDR2 FYNNEI, per germline. The CDR3 loop is CASIQQGGGTEAFF. In DNA form, the CDR3 reads TGTGCCAGCATCCAACAGGGGGGTGGGACTGAAGCTTTCTTT.

The chain recombines TRBV28 with TRBJ2-5, with D perhaps matching TRBD2 (6 bases). Trimming took 2 bases from V and 4 from J, leaving 8 bases between them. Germline CDR1 MDHEN, CDR2 SYDVKM. The CDR3 extends over 13 amino acids. DNA of the CDR3: TGTGCCAGCAGTTTAGGGAGGATAGAGACCCAGTACTTC. Its translation is CASSLGRIETQYF.

This chain joins TRBV15 and TRBJ2-3, with a tentative D call TRBD2 (6 bases). The CDR3 spans 16 residues. The V gene's germline CDR1 is LNHNV and CDR2 YYDKDF (reference sequence). Trimming took off 5 bases at V and 4 bases at J, with 19 bases between the two ends. The CDR3 DNA sequence: TGTGCCACCAGCTGGTCAGGGTGGCGGGACCCAGATACGCAGTATTTT. This codes for CATSWSGWRDPDTQYF.

The rearrangement links TRBV7-6 to TRBJ2-2, with D maybe TRBD2 (5 bases). Per the germline V gene, CDR1 is SGHVS and CDR2 is FNYEAQ. The V and J ends lost 5 bases and 5 bases respectively, with 15 bases between them. This CDR3 region has 15 residues. The CDR3 DNA sequence: TGTGCCAGCAGCCCAACCGCCGGGGTAACCGGGGAGCTGTTTTTT. Protein: CASSPTAGVTGELFF. Based on the CDR3 plus reference TRBV7-6 and TRBJ2-2, the full variable domain is GAGVSQSPRYKVTKRGQDVALRCDPISGHVSLYWYRQALGQGPEFLTYFNYEAQQDKSGLPNDRFSAERPEGSISTLTIQRTEQRDSAMYRCASSPTAGVTGELFFGEGSRLTVL.

The chain combines TRBV6-5 with TRBJ1-5; no definite D call. Looked up from germline, CDR1 is MNHEY and CDR2 is SVGAGI. Trimming took 0 bases from V and 7 from J, leaving 13 bases between them. CDR3 length equals 15 residues. The CDR3 DNA reads as TGTGCCAGCAGTTACTCGTTTGGGTCCAAACAGCCCCAGCATTTT. The encoded protein is CASSYSFGSKQPQHF.

This clonotype was seen many times. This chain connects TRBV24-1 to TRBJ2-1; tentatively, D is TRBD1 (5 bases). Germline-derived CDR1 and CDR2 are KGHDR and SFDVKD. CDR3 length equals 12 residues. Trimming stripped 9 bases from V and 7 bases from J, with 12 bases between. The DNA for the CDR3 is TGTGCCACCTCCTCAGGGCAGAATGAGCAGTTCTTC. Residues: CATSSGQNEQFF.

This chain uses TRBV5-1 with TRBJ1-2; D possibly corresponds to TRBD1 (5 bases). Germline assignment: CDR1 SGHRS and CDR2 YFSETQ. The CDR3 spans 12 residues. Trimming removed 0 bases from V and 8 bases from J, with 8 bases in between. The CDR3 region has the DNA TGCGCCAGCAGCTTGGACAGGTCGGGCTACACCTTC. Amino acids: CASSLDRSGYTF.

About this clonotype itself: A read error may produce the germline difference seen at one junction end. The rearrangement joins TRBV7-9 to TRBJ2-2; the D gene is possibly TRBD2 (5 bases). Germline V gives CDR1 SEHNR, CDR2 FQNEAQ (reference sequence). This CDR3 has 14 residues. The CDR3 sequence: CATMPTFVTGEMFF. DNA for the CDR3: TGTGCCACCATGCCGACCTTTGTCACCGGGGAGATGTTTTTT.

This clonotype was seen at least ten times. The chain couples TRBV5-1 to TRBJ2-5; 9 nucleotides align to TRBD1. Looked up from germline, CDR1 is SGHRS and CDR2 is YFSETQ. The CDR3 sequence is 18 residues long. The V and J ends lost 3 bases and 5 bases, in that order; junction bases with no gene match: 17. The CDR3 protein is CASSSAPPGQGTKETQYF. CDR3 nucleotide sequence: TGCGCCAGCAGCTCCGCCCCCCCGGGACAGGGAACAAAGGAGACCCAGTACTTC.

The sample holds a few counts of this clonotype. The J gene is TRBJ1-3, the V gene TRBV20-1; possible D gene TRBD1, 6 bases. CDR3 length equals 18 residues. From germline, CDR1 is DFQATT and CDR2 SNEGSKA (reference sequence). The V end was cut by 0 bases, the J end by 1 base, with 19 bases between. The CDR3 region has the DNA TGCAGTGCTAGAGATCAGAGGTCTGGGGGCTGGTCTGGAAACACCATATATTTT. Protein: CSARDQRSGGWSGNTIYF.

There are many counts of this clonotype. The rearrangement joins TRBV30 to TRBJ1-2, with D possibly TRBD1 on 6 matching bases. Trimming cost V 4 bases and J 6 bases, with 15 bases left between them. Germline V gives CDR1 GTSNPN, CDR2 SVGIG (reference sequence). This CDR3 contains 13 residues. In DNA form, the CDR3 reads TGTGCCTGGACGGCCGGAGGGGGGGATGGCTACACCTTC. Translating it yields CAWTAGGGDGYTF.